One and the same sample provided the 20 T cell receptor beta chains below, sequenced in a study of blood T cell repertoires in COVID-19. Profiled with immunoSEQ multiplex PCR; TCRdb holds only in-frame clones, not every one. The sample records about 190,000 clones, 70% to 90% being singletons. The sequencing input was peripheral blood. The receptors derive from a woman in her forties who had recovered from COVID-19.

The chain employs TRBV18 and TRBJ2-1; D is uncertain. Germline loops: CDR1 KGHSH, CDR2 LQKENI. The V gene lost 6 bases and the J gene lost 0 bases, with 15 bases spanning the gap. CDR3 size: 16 residues. The CDR3 DNA sequence: TGTGCCAGCTCCCTTCTTATAGTAAGCTCCTACAATGAGCAGTTCTTC. Protein sequence: CASSLLIVSSYNEQFF.

A single count supports this clone. The rearrangement joins TRBV30 to TRBJ2-5; the D gene is possibly TRBD2 (7 bases). Germline-derived CDR1 and CDR2 are GTSNPN and SVGIG (reference sequence). This CDR3 contains 13 residues. Trimming took 3 bases from V and 4 from J, leaving 12 bases between them. The CDR3 region has the DNA TGTGCCTGGAGACAGGGAGGGGTAGAGACCCAGTACTTC. Its protein product is CAWRQGGVETQYF.

V usage is TRBV7-8 and J usage is TRBJ2-7, with TRBD2 matching over 13 bases. V lost 5 bases and J lost 1; bases outside the gene matches: 5. CDR1 SGHVS and CDR2 FQNEAQ come from the germline V gene. The CDR3 runs to 16 residues. CDR3: CASSPQLAGGSYEQYF. CDR3 DNA sequence: TGTGCCAGCAGCCCTCAACTAGCGGGAGGGTCCTACGAGCAGTACTTC.

The V call is TRBV28, the J call TRBJ2-7; possible D gene TRBD2, 6 bases. Germline V lookup: CDR1 MDHEN, CDR2 SYDVKM. Deletions cut 4 bases from V and 2 bases from J, with 18 bases between. CDR3 size: 16 residues. CDR3 coding DNA: TGTGCCAGCAGTTCCCTCGATTGGAGGGGTACCTACGAGCAGTACTTC. It specifies CASSSLDWRGTYEQYF. Full variable domain (outside the CDR3, taken from reference TRBV28 and TRBJ2-7): DVKVTQSSRYLVKRTGEKVFLECVQDMDHENMFWYRQDPGLGLRLIYFSYDVKMKEKGDIPEGYSVSREKKERFSLILESASTNQTSMYLCASSSLDWRGTYEQYFGPGTRLTVT.

The V and J genes are TRBV30 and TRBJ2-3, with no clear D. Germline assignment: CDR1 GTSNPN and CDR2 SVGIG (reference sequence). The ends were cut back, 2 bases at V and 3 bases at J, with 3 bases in the middle. The CDR3 consists of 11 residues. CDR3 region: CAWSLTDTQYF. Written as DNA, the CDR3 is TGTGCCTGGAGTTTAACAGATACGCAGTATTTT.

This sequence joins TRBV30 and TRBJ1-1; TRBD1 agrees at 9 bases. V was pared by 5 bases and J by 4 bases, with 8 bases of the junction left unmatched. This CDR3 contains 14 residues. Germline CDR1 reads GTSNPN; CDR2 reads SVGIG (reference sequence). CDR3 amino acids: CAWGQGTGSTEAFF. CDR3 sequence (DNA): TGTGCCTGGGGTCAAGGGACAGGGTCCACTGAAGCTTTCTTT.

The chain employs TRBV7-9 and TRBJ2-2; D is unresolved. Germline loops: CDR1 SEHNR, CDR2 FQNEAQ (reference sequence). The CDR3 is made up of 15 amino acids. V was shortened by 3 bases and J by 1 base, with 9 bases between the two germline ends. In DNA form, the CDR3 reads TGTGCCAGCAGCTTCCGATCCGGGAACACCGGGGAGCTGTTTTTT. It yields the protein CASSFRSGNTGELFF.

The V and J genes are TRBV19 and TRBJ1-5; 7 bases agree with TRBD1. V dropped 5 bases and J dropped 0; count of bases not matched to a gene: 10. Germline V gene sequence: CDR1 LNHDA, CDR2 SQIVND (reference sequence). The CDR3 loop spans 17 amino acids. The CDR3 sequence: CASSGRQGTYSNQPQHF. Written as DNA, the CDR3 is TGTGCCAGTAGTGGGCGACAGGGAACTTATAGCAATCAGCCCCAGCATTTT.

As for this clone: At one end, the junction sequence differs from germline, possibly due to a read error. V usage is TRBV6-5 and J usage is TRBJ1-5; 9 nucleotides match TRBD1. CDR1 and CDR2 from the germline V gene are MNHEY and SVGAGI. The CDR3 sequence is 15 residues long. For the CDR3, the DNA is TGTGCCAGCAGTGACTCCGGGACAGGGCATCAGCCCCAGCATTTT. The encoded protein is CASSDSGTGHQPQHF.

J is TRBJ2-1 and V is TRBV12-3 or TRBV12-4; TRBD1 agrees at 9 bases. This CDR3 has 11 residues. V was clipped by 6 bases and J by 14 bases; unmatched bases: 5. CDR3 sequence (DNA): TGTGCCAGCAGCCTTGGGACAGGGAAGTTCTTC. Its translation: CASSLGTGKFF.

The chain joins TRBV11-2 to TRBJ2-5; 8 positions agree with TRBD2. In germline, CDR1 is SGHAT, CDR2 FQNNGV. V dropped 5 bases and J dropped 3; count of bases not matched to a gene: 14. The CDR3 is 17 residues long. CDR3 in amino acids: CASSRPGAGESKETQYF. As DNA, the CDR3 is TGTGCCAGCAGCCGCCCCGGAGCGGGAGAATCCAAAGAGACCCAGTACTTC. Looking up the rest from reference TRBV11-2 and TRBJ2-5 gives the full variable domain: EAGVAQSPRYKIIEKRQSVAFWCNPISGHATLYWYQQILGQGPKLLIQFQNNGVVDDSQLPKDRFSAERLKGVDSTLKIQPAKLEDSAVYLCASSRPGAGESKETQYFGPGTRLLVL.

The gene calls are TRBV30 and TRBJ2-7; TRBD2 agrees at 7 bases. Germline-derived CDR1 and CDR2 are GTSNPN and SVGIG (reference sequence). CDR3 length: 14 amino acids. The trim removed 0 bases at V and 2 bases at J, leaving 4 bases unmatched. CDR3 in amino acids: CAWSVSSGPYEQYF. The CDR3 nucleotides are TGTGCCTGGAGTGTATCTAGCGGCCCCTACGAGCAGTACTTC.

This chain joins TRBV5-1 and TRBJ2-1; the match to TRBD1 covers 7 bases. Trimming removed 4 bases from V and 0 bases from J; junction bases left unmatched: 7. This CDR3 region has 16 residues. In germline, CDR1 is SGHRS, CDR2 YFSETQ. The CDR3 loop reads CASSTGQSSSYNEQFF. DNA for the CDR3: TGCGCCAGCAGCACGGGACAGTCGAGCTCCTACAATGAGCAGTTCTTC.

This sequence joins TRBV7-8 and TRBJ1-1; 7 bases map to TRBD1. This CDR3 contains 14 residues. V shed 0 bases, J shed 4 bases, and the junction held 2 bases outside the gene matches. Germline loops: CDR1 SGHVS, CDR2 FQNEAQ. CDR3 amino acids: CASSLAPGGTEAFF. The CDR3 nucleotides read TGTGCCAGCAGCTTAGCGCCAGGGGGCACTGAAGCTTTCTTT.

CDR3 protein: CASSREWVQFF. CDR3 coding DNA: TGTGCCAGCAGCAGGGAATGGGTGCAGTTCTTC. This rearrangement joins TRBV6-6 to TRBJ2-1; maybe TRBD1 (5 bases). The V gene's germline CDR1 is MNHNY and CDR2 SVGAGI (reference sequence). This CDR3 has 11 amino acids. With 6 bases removed from V and 12 bases from J, the gap between germline ends came to 12 bases.

The chain has TRBV10-1 and TRBJ2-3; a possible D gene is TRBD2 (5 bases). This CDR3 region has 10 residues. CDR1 WNHNN and CDR2 SYGVQD come from the germline V gene (reference sequence). The CDR3 region has the DNA TGCCGGCGGGGCACAGATACGCAGTATTTT. Translation: CRRGTDTQYF.

The genes are TRBV7-2 and TRBJ2-2; 11 nucleotides match TRBD2. V shed 2 bases and J 2 bases; nucleotides not matched to a gene: 4. The germline V gene encodes CDR1 SGHTA and CDR2 FQGNSA. The CDR3 is 17 amino acids. Written as DNA, the CDR3 is TGTGCCAGCAGCTTACAAGGGACTAGCGGAAACACCGGGGAGCTGTTTTTT. Its translation is CASSLQGTSGNTGELFF.

This clone is a singleton in its sample. The V gene is TRBV5-1, the J gene TRBJ2-2, with 11 bases matching TRBD2. The V gene's germline CDR1 is SGHRS and CDR2 YFSETQ. This CDR3 region has 16 residues. The J segment lost 5 bases and the V segment lost 0 bases, leaving 3 bases of the junction unmatched. This CDR3 reads CASSLATSGATGELFF. As DNA, the CDR3 is TGCGCCAGCAGCTTGGCGACTAGCGGGGCAACCGGGGAGCTGTTTTTT.

The chain recombines TRBV7-2 with TRBJ2-3; TRBD2 matches 8 bases. Germline V gene sequence: CDR1 SGHTA, CDR2 FQGNSA. The ends lost 3 bases at V and 1 base at J; junction bases unmatched: 3. The length of the CDR3 is 15 residues. The CDR3, as DNA: TGTGCCAGCAGCTTTGCGGGAGGTGGCACAGATACGCAGTATTTT. It encodes CASSFAGGGTDTQYF.

V and J are TRBV28 and TRBJ2-7; the D is unclear. This CDR3 has 13 amino acids. Trimming took off 1 base at V and 3 bases at J, with 7 bases between the two ends. The germline gives CDR1 MDHEN, CDR2 SYDVKM. The CDR3 nucleotides are TGTGCCAGCAGTTTATTTGCAGGCTACGAGCAGTACTTC. It translates to CASSLFAGYEQYF.